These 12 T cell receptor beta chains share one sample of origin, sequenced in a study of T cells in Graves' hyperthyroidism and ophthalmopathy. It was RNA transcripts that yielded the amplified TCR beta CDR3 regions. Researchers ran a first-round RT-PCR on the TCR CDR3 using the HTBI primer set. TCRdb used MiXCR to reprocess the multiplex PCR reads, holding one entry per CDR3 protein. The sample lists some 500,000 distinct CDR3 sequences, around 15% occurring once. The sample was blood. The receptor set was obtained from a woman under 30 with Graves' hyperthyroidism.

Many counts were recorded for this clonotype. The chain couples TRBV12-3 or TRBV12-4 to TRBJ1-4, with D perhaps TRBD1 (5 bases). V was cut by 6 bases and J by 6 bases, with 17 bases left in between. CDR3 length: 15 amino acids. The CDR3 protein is CASRQGVLTDEKLFF. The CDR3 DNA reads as TGTGCCAGCAGGCAGGGAGTTTTAACGGATGAAAAACTGTTTTTT.

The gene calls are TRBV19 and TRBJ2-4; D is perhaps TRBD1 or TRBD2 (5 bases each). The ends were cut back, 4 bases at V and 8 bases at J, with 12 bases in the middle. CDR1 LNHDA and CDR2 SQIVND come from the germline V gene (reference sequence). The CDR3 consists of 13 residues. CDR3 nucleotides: TGTGCCAGTAGTACCTCGGGGCGTGACATTCAGTACTTC. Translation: CASSTSGRDIQYF.

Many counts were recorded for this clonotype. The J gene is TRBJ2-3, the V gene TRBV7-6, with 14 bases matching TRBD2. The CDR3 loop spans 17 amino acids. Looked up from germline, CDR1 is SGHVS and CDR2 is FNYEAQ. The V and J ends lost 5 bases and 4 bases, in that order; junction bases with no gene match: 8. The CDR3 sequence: CASSPPGLAGVSDTQYF. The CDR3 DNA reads TGTGCCAGCAGCCCCCCGGGACTAGCGGGAGTTTCAGATACGCAGTATTTT.

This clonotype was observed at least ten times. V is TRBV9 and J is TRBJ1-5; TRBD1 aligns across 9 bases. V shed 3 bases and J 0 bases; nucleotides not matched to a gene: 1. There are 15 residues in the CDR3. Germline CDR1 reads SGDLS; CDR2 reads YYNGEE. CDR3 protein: CASSGTGDSNQPQHF. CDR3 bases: TGTGCCAGCAGCGGGACAGGGGATAGCAATCAGCCCCAGCATTTT.

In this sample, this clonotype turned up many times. The CDR3, as DNA: TGTGCCAGCACCCTGTGGCAGGGGGCCACTGAAGCTTTCTTT. Its translation is CASTLWQGATEAFF. The gene calls are TRBV6-2 or TRBV6-3 and TRBJ1-1, with 8 bases fitting TRBD1. V trimming: 7 bases; J trimming: 4 bases; junction bases outside the gene matches: 8. The germline V gene has CDR1 MNHEY and CDR2 SVGEGT. This CDR3 contains 14 residues.

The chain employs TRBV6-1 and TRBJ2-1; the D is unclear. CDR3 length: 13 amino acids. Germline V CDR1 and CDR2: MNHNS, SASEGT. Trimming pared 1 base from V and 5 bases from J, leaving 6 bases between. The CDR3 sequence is CASSEVGNNEQFF. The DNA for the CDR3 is TGTGCCAGCAGTGAAGTCGGAAACAATGAGCAGTTCTTC.

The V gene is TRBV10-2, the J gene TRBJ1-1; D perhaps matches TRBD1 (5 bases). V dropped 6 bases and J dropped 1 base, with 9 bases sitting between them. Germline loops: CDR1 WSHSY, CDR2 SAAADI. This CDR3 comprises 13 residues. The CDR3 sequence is CASRGGKNTEAFF. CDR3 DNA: TGCGCCAGCAGGGGGGGAAAGAACACTGAAGCTTTCTTT.

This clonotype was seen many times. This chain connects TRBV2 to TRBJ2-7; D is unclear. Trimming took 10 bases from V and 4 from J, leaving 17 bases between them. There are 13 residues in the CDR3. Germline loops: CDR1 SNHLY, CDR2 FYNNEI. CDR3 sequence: CATLGTDQYEQYF. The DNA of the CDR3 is TGTGCCACCCTAGGAACAGACCAGTACGAGCAGTACTTC.

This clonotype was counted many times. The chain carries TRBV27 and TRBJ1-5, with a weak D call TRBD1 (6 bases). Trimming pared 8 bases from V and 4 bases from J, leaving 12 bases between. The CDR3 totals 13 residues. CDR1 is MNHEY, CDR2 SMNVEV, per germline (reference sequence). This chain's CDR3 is CASSRGTNQPQHF. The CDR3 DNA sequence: TGTGCCAGCTCCAGGGGAACGAATCAGCCCCAGCATTTT.

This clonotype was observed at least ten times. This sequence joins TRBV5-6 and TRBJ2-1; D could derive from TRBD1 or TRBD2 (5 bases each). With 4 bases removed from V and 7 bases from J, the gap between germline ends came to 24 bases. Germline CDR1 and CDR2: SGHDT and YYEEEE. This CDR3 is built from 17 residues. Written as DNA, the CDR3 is TGTGCCAGCAGCCTCGGGGTTGGGGGAGCTTCTTGGAATGAGCAGTTCTTC. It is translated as CASSLGVGGASWNEQFF. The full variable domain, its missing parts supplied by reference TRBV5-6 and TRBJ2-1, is DAGVTQSPTHLIKTRGQQVTLRCSPKSGHDTVSWYQQALGQGPQFIFQYYEEEERQRGNFPDRFSGHQFPNYSSELNVNALLLGDSALYLCASSLGVGGASWNEQFFGPGTRLTVL.

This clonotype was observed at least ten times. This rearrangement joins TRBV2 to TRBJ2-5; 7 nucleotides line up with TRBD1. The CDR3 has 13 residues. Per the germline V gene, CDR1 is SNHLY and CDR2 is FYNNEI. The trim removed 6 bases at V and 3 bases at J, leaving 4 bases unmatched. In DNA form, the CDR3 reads TGTGCCAGCAGAAGGGACAGAGAAGAGACCCAGTACTTC. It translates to CASRRDREETQYF.

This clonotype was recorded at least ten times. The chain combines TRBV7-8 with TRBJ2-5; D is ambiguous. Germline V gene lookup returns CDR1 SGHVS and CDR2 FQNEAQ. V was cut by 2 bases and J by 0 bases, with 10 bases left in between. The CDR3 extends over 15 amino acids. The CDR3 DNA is TGTGCCAGCAGCTTATGGGTAGCAGACCAAGAGACCCAGTACTTC. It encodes CASSLWVADQETQYF.